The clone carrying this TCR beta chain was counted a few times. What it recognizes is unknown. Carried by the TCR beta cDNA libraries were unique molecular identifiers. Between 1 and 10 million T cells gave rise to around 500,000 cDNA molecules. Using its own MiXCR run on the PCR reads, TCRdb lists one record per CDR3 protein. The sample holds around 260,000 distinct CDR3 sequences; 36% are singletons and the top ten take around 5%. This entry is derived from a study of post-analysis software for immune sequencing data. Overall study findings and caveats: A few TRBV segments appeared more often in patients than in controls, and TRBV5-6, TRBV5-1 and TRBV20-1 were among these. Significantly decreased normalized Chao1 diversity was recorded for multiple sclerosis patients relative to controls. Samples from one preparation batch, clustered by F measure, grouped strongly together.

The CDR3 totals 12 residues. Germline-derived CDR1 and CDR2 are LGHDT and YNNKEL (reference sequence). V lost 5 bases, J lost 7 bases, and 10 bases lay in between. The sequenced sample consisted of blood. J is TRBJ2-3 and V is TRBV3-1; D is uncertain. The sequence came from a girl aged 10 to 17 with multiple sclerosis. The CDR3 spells CASSSEANTQYF. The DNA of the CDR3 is TGTGCCAGCAGCTCAGAGGCCAATACGCAGTATTTT.